Only a few counts were recorded for the clone carrying this TCR beta chain. Its antigen is undetermined. This specimen comes from a study of siplizumab effects on memory and regulatory T cells. The mixed lymphocyte reaction cells underwent coculture at 37°C for approximately six days. The ends were cut back, 5 bases at V and 9 bases at J, with 14 bases in the middle. The length of the CDR3 is 13 residues. CDR1 and CDR2 (germline): SGHVS, FQNEAQ. Repertoires were generated with immunoSEQ multiplex PCR, while TCRdb's copy carries only in-frame clones and drops some. There are several hundred clones in the sample; about 66% occur only once, and around 13% lies in the top ten.

The J gene is TRBJ2-1, the V gene TRBV7-8, with D unclear. This clonotype originated in a human donor in good health; the cells came from an allogeneic mixed lymphocyte reaction. Specimen: CFSE-low (dividing) CD4+ T cells sorted from an allogeneic mixed lymphocyte reaction. The CDR3 bases are TGTGCCAGCAGCGCTCGTTTCGGCGGTGAGCAGTTCTTC. It is translated as CASSARFGGEQFF.